This TCR beta chain was sequenced during a study of vaccination effects on CD4 cells after COVID-19. Study-level points and caveats: Among infection- and vaccine-induced clones, marked clonal contraction occurred late after vaccination.

Profiling relied on immunoSEQ multiplex PCR, and the TCRdb table lists in-frame clones only, not all of them. Of roughly 59,000 clones listed, 60% to 80% are singletons. As regards this clone: The antigen is undetermined.

ViraFEST expansion of antigen-specific CD4+ T cells with viral peptide pools preceded sequencing. Following an approximately 9-day culture, CD4+ T cells were purified. Two doses of either BNT162b2 or mRNA-1273 were given to each participant. Vaccine recipients lacked prior SARS-CoV-2 infection and had negative nucleocapsid antibodies. The CDR3 loop spans 15 amino acids. Trimming left V 4 bases short and J 0 bases short, with 14 bases between. Per the germline V gene, CDR1 is GTSNPN and CDR2 is SVGIG (reference sequence). The V gene is TRBV30, the J gene TRBJ2-3, with D perhaps matching TRBD2 (5 bases). Sample: CD4+ T cells from PBMCs cultured with HCoV-OC43 spike peptides, taken after COVID-19 vaccination. Described subset: HCoV-OC43 spike overlapping peptide pool stimulation. This receptor was taken from a human donor who received a COVID-19 vaccine. CDR3 sequence reads: CAWIVFGGSTDTQYF. CDR3 nucleotide sequence: TGTGCCTGGATTGTTTTTGGCGGGAGCACAGATACGCAGTATTTT.